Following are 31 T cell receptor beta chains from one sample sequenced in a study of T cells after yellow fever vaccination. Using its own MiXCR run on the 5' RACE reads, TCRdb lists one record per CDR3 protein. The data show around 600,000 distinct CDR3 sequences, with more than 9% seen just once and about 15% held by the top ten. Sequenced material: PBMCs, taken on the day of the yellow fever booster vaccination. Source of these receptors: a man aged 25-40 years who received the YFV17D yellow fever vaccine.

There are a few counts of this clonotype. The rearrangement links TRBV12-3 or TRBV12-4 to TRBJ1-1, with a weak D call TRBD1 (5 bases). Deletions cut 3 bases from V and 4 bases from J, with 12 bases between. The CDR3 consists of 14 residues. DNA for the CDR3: TGTGCCAGCAGTTTGGCCGGGACCCGCACTGAAGCTTTCTTT. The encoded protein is CASSLAGTRTEAFF.

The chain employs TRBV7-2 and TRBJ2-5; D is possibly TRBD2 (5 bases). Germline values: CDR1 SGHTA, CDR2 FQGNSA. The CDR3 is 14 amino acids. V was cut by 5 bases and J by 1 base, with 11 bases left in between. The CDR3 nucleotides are TGTGCCAGCAGCCTAATGAGCGGCCAAGAGACCCAGTACTTC. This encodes CASSLMSGQETQYF.

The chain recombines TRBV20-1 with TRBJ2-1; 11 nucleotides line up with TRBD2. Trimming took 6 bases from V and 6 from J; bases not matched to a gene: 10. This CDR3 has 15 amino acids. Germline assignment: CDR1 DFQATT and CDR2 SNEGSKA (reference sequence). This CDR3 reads CSAPGLAGPTNEQFF. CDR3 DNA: TGCAGTGCACCTGGACTAGCGGGCCCCACCAATGAGCAGTTCTTC.

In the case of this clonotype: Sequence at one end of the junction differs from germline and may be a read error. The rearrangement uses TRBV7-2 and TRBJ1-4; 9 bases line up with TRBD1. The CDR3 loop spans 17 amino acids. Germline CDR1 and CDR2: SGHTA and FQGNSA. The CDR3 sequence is CASSLAPTGGTNEKLFF. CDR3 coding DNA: TGTGCCAGCAGCCTAGCCCCGACAGGGGGAACTAATGAAAAACTGTTTTTT.

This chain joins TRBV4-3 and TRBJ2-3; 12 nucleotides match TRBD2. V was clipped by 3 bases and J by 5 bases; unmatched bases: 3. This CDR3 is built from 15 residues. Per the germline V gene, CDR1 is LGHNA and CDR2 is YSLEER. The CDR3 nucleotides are TGCGCCAGCAGCCACCAACTAGCGGGGGGAGATACGCAGTATTTT. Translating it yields CASSHQLAGGDTQYF.

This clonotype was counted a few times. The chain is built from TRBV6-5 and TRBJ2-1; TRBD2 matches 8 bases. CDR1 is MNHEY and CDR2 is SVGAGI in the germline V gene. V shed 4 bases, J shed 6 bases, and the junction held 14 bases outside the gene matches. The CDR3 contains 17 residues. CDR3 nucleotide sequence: TGTGCCAGCAGTTCCCCCCCGGGGAGCGGGAGCTCCAATGAGCAGTTCTTC. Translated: CASSSPPGSGSSNEQFF.

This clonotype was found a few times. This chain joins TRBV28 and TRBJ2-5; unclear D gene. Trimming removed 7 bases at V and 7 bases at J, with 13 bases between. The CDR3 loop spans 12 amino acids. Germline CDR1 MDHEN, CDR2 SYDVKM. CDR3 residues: CASTKVKGTQYF. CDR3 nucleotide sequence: TGTGCCAGCACCAAGGTGAAAGGGACCCAGTACTTC.

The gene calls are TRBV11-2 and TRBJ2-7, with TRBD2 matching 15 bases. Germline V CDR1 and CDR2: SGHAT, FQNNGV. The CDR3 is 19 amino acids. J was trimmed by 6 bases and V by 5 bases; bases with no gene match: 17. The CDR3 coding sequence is TGTGCCAGCAGCCCTACGGGACTAGCGGGAGGCTGGGAGCTCCGCGAGCAGTACTTC. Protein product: CASSPTGLAGGWELREQYF.

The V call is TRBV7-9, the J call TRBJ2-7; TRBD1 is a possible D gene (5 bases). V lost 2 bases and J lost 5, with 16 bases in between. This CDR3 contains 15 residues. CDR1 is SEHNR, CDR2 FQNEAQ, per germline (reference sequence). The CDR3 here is CASSLLQGERNEQYF. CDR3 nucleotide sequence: TGTGCCAGCAGCTTACTCCAGGGTGAGAGGAACGAGCAGTACTTC.

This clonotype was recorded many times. CDR3 sequence reads: CASRAGNTEAFF. CDR3 DNA sequence: TGCGCCAGCAGGGCAGGGAACACTGAAGCTTTCTTT. V gene TRBV5-1 combines with J gene TRBJ1-1; D is undetermined. Germline V gene sequence: CDR1 SGHRS, CDR2 YFSETQ. The ends were cut back, 5 bases at V and 1 base at J, with 6 bases in the middle. This CDR3 is 12 amino acids long.

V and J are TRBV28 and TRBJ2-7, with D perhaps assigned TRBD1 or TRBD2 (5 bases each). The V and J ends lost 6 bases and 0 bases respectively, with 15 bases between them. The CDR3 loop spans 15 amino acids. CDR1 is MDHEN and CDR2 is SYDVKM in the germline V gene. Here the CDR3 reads CASRKAGGSSYEQYF. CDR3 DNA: TGTGCCAGCAGGAAGGCTGGGGGAAGCTCCTACGAGCAGTACTTC. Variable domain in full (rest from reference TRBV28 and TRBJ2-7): DVKVTQSSRYLVKRTGEKVFLECVQDMDHENMFWYRQDPGLGLRLIYFSYDVKMKEKGDIPEGYSVSREKKERFSLILESASTNQTSMYLCASRKAGGSSYEQYFGPGTRLTVT.

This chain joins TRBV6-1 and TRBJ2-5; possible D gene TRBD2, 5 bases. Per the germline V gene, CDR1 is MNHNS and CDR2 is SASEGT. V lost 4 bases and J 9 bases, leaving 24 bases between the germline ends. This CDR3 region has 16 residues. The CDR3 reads CASSVTPDSPPSAQYF. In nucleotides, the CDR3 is TGTGCCAGCAGTGTAACCCCGGACTCCCCCCCTTCGGCCCAGTACTTC.

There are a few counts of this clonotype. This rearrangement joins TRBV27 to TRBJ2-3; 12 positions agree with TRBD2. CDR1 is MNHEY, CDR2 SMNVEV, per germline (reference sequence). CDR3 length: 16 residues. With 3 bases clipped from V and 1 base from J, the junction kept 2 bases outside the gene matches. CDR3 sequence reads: CASSFGLAGRTDTQYF. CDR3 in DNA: TGTGCCAGCAGTTTTGGACTAGCGGGACGCACAGATACGCAGTATTTT.

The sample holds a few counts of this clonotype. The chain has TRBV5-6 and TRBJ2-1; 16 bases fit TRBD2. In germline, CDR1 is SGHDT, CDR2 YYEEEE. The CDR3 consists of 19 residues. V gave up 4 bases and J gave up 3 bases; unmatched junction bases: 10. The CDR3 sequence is CASSASPGLAGGVYNEQFF. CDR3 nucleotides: TGTGCCAGCAGCGCCTCCCCGGGACTAGCGGGAGGGGTCTACAATGAGCAGTTCTTC.

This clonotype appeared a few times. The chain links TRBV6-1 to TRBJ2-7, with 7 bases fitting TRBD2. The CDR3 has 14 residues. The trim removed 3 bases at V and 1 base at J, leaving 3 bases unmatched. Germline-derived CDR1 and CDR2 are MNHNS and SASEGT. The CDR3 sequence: CASSDEGGSYEQYF. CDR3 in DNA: TGTGCCAGCAGTGACGAGGGAGGGTCCTACGAGCAGTACTTC.

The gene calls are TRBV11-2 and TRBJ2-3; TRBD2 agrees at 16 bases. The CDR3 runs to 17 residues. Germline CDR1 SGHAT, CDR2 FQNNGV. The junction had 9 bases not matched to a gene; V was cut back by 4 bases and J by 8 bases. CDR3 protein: CASSSSGLAGGRGTQYF. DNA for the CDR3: TGTGCCAGCAGCTCCTCGGGACTAGCGGGAGGGCGAGGTACGCAGTATTTT. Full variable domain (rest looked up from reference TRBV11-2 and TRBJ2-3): EAGVAQSPRYKIIEKRQSVAFWCNPISGHATLYWYQQILGQGPKLLIQFQNNGVVDDSQLPKDRFSAERLKGVDSTLKIQPAKLEDSAVYLCASSSSGLAGGRGTQYFGPGTRLTVL.

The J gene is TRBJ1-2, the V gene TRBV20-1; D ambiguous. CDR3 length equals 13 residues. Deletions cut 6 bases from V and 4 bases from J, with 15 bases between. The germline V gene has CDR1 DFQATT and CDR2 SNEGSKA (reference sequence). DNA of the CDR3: TGCAGTGCCAAGCCCGGGAACCTCTATGGCTACACCTTC. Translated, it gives CSAKPGNLYGYTF.

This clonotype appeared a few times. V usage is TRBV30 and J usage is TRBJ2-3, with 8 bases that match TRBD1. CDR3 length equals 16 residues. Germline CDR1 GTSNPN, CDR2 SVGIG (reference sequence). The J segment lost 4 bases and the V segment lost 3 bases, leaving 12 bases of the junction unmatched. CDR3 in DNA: TGTGCCTGGAGCCTAGCAGCAGGGGGCAGGGCAGATACGCAGTATTTT. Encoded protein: CAWSLAAGGRADTQYF. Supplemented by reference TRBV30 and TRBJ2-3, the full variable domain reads SQTIHQWPATLVQPVGSPLSLECTVEGTSNPNLYWYRQAAGRGLQLLFYSVGIGQISSEVPQNLSASRPQDRQFILSSKKLLLSDSGFYLCAWSLAAGGRADTQYFGPGTRLTVL.

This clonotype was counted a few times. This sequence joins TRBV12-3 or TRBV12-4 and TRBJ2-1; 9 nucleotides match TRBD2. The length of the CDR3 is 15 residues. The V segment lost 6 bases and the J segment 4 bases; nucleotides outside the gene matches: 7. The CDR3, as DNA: TGTGCCAGCAGGTCATCTAGCGGGGTATACAATGAGCAGTTCTTC. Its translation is CASRSSSGVYNEQFF.

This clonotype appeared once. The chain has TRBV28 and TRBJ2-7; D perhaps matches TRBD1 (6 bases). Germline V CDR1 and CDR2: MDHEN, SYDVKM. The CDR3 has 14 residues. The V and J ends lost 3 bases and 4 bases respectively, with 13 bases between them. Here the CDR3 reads CASSFLGTWYEQYF. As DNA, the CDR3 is TGTGCCAGCAGTTTTCTCGGGACATGGTACGAGCAGTACTTC.

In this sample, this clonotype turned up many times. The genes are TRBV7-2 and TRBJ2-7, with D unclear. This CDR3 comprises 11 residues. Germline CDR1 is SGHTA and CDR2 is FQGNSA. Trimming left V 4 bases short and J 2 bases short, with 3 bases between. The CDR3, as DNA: TGTGCCAGCAGCTCCACCTACGAGCAGTACTTC. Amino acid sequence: CASSSTYEQYF.

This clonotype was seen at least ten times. The CDR3 spells CASSQRTISFTDTQYF. The CDR3 DNA reads TGTGCCAGCAGTCAACGGACTATATCATTCACAGATACGCAGTATTTT. The chain carries TRBV6-1 and TRBJ2-3; weak D call: TRBD2 (6 bases). The CDR3 contains 16 residues. V was pared by 5 bases and J by 2 bases, with 17 bases between. Germline assignment: CDR1 MNHNS and CDR2 SASEGT.

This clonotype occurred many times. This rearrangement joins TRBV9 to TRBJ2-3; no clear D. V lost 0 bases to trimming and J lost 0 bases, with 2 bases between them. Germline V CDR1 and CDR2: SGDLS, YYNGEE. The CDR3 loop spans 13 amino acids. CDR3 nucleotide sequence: TGTGCCAGCAGCGTAGGTAGCACAGATACGCAGTATTTT. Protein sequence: CASSVGSTDTQYF.

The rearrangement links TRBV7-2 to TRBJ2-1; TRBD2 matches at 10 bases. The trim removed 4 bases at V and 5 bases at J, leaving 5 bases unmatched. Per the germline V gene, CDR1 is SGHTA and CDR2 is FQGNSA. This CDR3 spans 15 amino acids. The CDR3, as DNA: TGTGCCAGCAGCTCCACAGCGGGAGGGAACAATGAGCAGTTCTTC. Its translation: CASSSTAGGNNEQFF.

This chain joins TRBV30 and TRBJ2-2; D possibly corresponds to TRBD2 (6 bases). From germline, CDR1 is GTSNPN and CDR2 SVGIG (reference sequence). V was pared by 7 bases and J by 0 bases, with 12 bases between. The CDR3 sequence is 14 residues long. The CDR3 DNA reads TGTGCCTCCCCCGGGACTGCGAACACCGGGGAGCTGTTTTTT. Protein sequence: CASPGTANTGELFF.

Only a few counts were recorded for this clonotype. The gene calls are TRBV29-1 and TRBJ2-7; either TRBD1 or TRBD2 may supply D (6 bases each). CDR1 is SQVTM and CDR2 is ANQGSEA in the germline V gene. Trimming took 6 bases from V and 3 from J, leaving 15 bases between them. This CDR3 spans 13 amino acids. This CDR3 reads CSVEGGRGYEQYF. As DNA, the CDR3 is TGCAGCGTCGAGGGGGGCAGGGGCTACGAGCAGTACTTC.

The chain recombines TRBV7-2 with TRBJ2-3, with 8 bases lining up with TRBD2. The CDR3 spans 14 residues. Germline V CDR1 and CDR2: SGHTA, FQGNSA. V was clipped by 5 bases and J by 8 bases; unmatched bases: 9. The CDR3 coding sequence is TGTGCCAGCAGCCCGAGAGGGACTAGTAGTACGCAGTATTTT. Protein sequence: CASSPRGTSSTQYF.

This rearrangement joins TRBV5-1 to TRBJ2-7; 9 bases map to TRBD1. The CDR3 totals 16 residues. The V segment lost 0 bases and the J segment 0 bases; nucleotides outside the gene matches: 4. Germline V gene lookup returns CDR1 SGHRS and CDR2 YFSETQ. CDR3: CASSLGQGDNSYEQYF. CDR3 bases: TGCGCCAGCAGCTTGGGACAGGGGGATAACTCCTACGAGCAGTACTTC.

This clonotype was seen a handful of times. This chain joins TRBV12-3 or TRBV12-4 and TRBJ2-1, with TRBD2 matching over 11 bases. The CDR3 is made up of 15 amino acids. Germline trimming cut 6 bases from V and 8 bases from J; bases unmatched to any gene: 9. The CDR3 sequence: CASSPTSGSFHEQFF. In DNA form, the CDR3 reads TGTGCCAGCAGCCCAACTAGCGGGAGCTTTCATGAGCAGTTCTTC.

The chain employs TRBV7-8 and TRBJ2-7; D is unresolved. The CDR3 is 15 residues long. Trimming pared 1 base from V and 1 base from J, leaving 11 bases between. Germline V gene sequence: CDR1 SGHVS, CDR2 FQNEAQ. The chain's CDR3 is CASSLGAAESYEQYF. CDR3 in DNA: TGTGCCAGCAGCTTAGGGGCAGCCGAATCCTACGAGCAGTACTTC.

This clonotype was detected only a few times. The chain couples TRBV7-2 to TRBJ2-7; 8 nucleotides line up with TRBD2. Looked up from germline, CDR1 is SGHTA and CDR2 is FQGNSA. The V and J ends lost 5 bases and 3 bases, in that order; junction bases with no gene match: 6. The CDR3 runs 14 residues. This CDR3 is CASSVLAGGYEQYF. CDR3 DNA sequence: TGTGCCAGCAGCGTTTTGGCGGGAGGCTACGAGCAGTACTTC.